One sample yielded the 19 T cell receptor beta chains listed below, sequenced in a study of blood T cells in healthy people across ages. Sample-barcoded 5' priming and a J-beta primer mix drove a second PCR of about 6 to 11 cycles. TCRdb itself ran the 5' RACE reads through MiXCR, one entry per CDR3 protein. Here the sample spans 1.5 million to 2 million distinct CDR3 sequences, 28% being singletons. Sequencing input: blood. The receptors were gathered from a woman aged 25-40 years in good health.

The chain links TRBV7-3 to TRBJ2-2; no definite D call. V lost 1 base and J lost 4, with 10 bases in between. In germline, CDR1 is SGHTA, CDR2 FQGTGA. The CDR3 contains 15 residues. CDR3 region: CASSLRAATTGELFF. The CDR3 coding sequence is TGTGCCAGCAGCTTAAGGGCTGCTACCACCGGGGAGCTGTTTTTT.

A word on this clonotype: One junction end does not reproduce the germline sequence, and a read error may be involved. CDR3 loop: CTSSLGRGQTTDTQYF. The CDR3 nucleotides read TGTACCAGCAGTTTAGGAAGGGGACAAACCACAGATACGCAGTATTTT. V is TRBV28 and J is TRBJ2-3; perhaps TRBD1 as D (6 bases). The CDR3 extends over 16 amino acids. CDR1 is MDHEN, CDR2 SYDVKM, per germline.

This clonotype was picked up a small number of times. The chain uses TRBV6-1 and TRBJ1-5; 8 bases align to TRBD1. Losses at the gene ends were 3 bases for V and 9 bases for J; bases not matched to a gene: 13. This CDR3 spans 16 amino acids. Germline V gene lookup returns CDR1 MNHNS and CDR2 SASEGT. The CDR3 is CASSEPTGQGLVPQHF. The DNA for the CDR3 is TGTGCCAGCAGTGAGCCGACCGGACAGGGTCTTGTGCCCCAGCATTTT.

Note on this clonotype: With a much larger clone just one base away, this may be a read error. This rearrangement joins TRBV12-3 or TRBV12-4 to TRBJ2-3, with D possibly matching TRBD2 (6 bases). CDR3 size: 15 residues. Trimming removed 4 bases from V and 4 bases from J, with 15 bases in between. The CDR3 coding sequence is TGTGCCAGCAGTTCAAAGGGGAGGTCCGCAGATACGCAGTATTTT. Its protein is CASSSKGRSADTQYF.

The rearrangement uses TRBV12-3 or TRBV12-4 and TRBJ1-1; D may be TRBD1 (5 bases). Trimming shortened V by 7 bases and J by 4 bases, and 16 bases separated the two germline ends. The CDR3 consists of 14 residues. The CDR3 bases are TGTGCCAGCAATCTCCGGGACCGAGGCACTGAAGCTTTCTTT. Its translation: CASNLRDRGTEAFF.

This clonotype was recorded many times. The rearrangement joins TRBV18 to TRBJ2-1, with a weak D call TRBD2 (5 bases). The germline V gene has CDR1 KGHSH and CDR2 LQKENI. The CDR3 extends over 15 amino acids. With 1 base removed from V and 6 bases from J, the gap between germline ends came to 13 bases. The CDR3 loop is CASSPQPPAGNEQFF. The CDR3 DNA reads TGTGCCAGCTCACCACAGCCACCGGCGGGCAATGAGCAGTTCTTC.

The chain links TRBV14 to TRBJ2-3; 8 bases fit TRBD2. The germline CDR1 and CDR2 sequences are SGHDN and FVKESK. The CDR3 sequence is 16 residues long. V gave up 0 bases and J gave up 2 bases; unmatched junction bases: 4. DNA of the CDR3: TGTGCCAGCAGCCAAGATGGAGGACTAGCCACAGATACGCAGTATTTT. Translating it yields CASSQDGGLATDTQYF. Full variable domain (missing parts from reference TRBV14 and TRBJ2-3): EAGVTQFPSHSVIEKGQTVTLRCDPISGHDNLYWYRRVMGKEIKFLLHFVKESKQDESGMPNNRFLAERTGGTYSTLKVQPAELEDSGVYFCASSQDGGLATDTQYFGPGTRLTVL.

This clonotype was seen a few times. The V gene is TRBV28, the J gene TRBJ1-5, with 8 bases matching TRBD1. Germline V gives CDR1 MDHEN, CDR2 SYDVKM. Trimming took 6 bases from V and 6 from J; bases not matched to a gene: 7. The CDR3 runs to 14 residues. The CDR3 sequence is CASRRTGGLQPQHF. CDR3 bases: TGTGCCAGCAGACGAACAGGGGGTCTTCAGCCCCAGCATTTT.

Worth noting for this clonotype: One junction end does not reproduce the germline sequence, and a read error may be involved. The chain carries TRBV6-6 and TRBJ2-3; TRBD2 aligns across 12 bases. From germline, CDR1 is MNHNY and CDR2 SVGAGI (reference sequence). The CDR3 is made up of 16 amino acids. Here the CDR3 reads CASSSTSGGFKDAQYF. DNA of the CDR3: TGTGCCAGCAGCTCGACTAGCGGGGGTTTTAAAGATGCGCAGTATTTT.

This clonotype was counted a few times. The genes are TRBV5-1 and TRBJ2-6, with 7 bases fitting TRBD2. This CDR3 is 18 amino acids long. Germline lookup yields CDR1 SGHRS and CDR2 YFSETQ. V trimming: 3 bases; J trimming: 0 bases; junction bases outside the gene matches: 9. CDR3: CASSSAGTPRSGANVLTF. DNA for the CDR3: TGCGCCAGCAGCTCAGCGGGAACACCACGCTCTGGGGCCAACGTCCTGACTTTC.

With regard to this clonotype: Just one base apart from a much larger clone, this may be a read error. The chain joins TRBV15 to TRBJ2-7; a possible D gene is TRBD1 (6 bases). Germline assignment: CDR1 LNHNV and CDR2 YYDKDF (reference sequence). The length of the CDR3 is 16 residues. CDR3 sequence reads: CATGREGGMSSYEQYF. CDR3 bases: TGTGCCACCGGCAGAGAAGGGGGAATGAGCTCCTACGAGCAGTACTTC.

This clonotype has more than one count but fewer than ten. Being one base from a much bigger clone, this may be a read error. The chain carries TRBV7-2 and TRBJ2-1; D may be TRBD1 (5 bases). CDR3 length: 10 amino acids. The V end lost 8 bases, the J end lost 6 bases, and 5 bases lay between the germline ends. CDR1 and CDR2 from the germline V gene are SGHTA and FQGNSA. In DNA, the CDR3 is TGTGCCAGCGGGGCCAATGAGCAGTTCTTC. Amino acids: CASGANEQFF.

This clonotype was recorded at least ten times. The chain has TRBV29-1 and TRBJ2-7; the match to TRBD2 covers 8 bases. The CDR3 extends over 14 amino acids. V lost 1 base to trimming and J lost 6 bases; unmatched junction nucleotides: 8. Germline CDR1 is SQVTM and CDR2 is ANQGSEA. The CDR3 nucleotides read TGCAGCGTTGAAGCGGGGGGGAGGGGATCCGAGCAGTACTTC. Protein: CSVEAGGRGSEQYF.

In DNA, the CDR3 is TGCGCCAGCAGCTTACAAACCAGGATGAAGGCGTCACCCCTCCACTTT. Protein product: CASSLQTRMKASPLHF. The chain has TRBV5-1 and TRBJ1-6; D remains unclear. V was cut by 2 bases and J by 10 bases, with 19 bases left in between. Germline V gives CDR1 SGHRS, CDR2 YFSETQ. There are 16 residues in the CDR3. Using reference TRBV5-1 and TRBJ1-6 for the parts outside the CDR3, the full variable domain is KAGVTQTPRYLIKTRGQQVTLSCSPISGHRSVSWYQQTPGQGLQFLFEYFSETQRNKGNFPGRFSGRQFSNSRSEMNVSTLELGDSALYLCASSLQTRMKASPLHFGNGTRLTVT.

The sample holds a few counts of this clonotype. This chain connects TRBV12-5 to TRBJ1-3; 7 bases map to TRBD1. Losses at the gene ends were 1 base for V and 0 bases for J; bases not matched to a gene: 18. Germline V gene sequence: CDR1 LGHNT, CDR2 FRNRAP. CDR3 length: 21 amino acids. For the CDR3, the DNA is TGTGCTAGTGGTTTGGACCCCGCGGAGGGGGCCTGGACCAGCTCTGGAAACACCATATATTTT. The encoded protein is CASGLDPAEGAWTSSGNTIYF. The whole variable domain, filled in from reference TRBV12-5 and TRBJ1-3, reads DARVTQTPRHKVTEMGQEVTMRCQPILGHNTVFWYRQTMMQGLELLAYFRNRAPLDDSGMPKDRFSAEMPDATLATLKIQPSEPRDSAVYFCASGLDPAEGAWTSSGNTIYFGEGSWLTVV.

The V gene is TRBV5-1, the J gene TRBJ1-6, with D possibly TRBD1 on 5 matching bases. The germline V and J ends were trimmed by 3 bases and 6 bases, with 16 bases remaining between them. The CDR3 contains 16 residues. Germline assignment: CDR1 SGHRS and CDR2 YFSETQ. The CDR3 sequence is CASSYGDSQVNSPLHF. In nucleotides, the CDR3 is TGCGCCAGCAGCTACGGAGACAGTCAAGTTAATTCACCCCTCCACTTT.

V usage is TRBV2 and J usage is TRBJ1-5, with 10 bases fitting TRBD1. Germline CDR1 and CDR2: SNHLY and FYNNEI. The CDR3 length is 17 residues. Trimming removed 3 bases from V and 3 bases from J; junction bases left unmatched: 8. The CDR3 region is CASSESYGTGDNQPQHF. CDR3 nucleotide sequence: TGTGCCAGCAGTGAGTCGTACGGGACAGGGGACAATCAGCCCCAGCATTTT. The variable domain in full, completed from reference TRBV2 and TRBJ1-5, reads EPEVTQTPSHQVTQMGQEVILRCVPISNHLYFYWYRQILGQKVEFLVSFYNNEISEKSEIFDDQFSVERPDGSNFTLKIRSTKLEDSAMYFCASSESYGTGDNQPQHFGDGTRLSIL.

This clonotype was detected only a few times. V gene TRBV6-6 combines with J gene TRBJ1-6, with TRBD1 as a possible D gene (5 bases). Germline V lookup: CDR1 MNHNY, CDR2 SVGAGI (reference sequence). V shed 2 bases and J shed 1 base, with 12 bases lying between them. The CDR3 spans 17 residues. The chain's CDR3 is CASSYNPTGSYNSPLHF. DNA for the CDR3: TGTGCCAGCAGTTACAACCCCACAGGTTCCTATAATTCACCCCTCCACTTT.

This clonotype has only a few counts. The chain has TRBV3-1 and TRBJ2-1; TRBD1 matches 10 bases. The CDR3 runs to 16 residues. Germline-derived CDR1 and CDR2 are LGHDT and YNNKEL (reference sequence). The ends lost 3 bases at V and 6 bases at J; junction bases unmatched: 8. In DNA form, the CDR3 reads TGTGCCAGCAGCCAGGGGACAGGGGTGGTGGTCAATGAGCAGTTCTTC. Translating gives CASSQGTGVVVNEQFF.